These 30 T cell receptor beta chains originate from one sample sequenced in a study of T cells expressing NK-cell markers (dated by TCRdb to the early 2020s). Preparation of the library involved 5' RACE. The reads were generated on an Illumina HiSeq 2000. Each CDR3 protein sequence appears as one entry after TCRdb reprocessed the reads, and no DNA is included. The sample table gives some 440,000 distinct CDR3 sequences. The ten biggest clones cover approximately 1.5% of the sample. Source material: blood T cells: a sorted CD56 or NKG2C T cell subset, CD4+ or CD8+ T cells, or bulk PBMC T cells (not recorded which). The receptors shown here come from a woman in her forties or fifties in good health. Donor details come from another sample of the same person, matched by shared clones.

CDR3 amino acids: CASSHRGGNTEAFF. J is TRBJ1-1 and V is TRBV3-1; TCRdb lists TRBD1, though no DNA is available to test this call. The CDR3 has 14 residues. Germline values: CDR1 LGHDT, CDR2 YNNKEL (reference sequence).

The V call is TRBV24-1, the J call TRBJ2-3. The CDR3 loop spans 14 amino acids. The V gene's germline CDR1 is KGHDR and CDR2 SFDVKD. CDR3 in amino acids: CATSDLQLTDTQYF.

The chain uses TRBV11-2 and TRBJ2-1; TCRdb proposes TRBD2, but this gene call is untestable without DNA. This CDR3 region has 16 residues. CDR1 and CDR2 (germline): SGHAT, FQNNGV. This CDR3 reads CASSRLGGRGYNEQFF. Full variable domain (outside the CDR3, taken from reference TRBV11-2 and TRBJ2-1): EAGVAQSPRYKIIEKRQSVAFWCNPISGHATLYWYQQILGQGPKLLIQFQNNGVVDDSQLPKDRFSAERLKGVDSTLKIQPAKLEDSAVYLCASSRLGGRGYNEQFFGPGTRLTVL.

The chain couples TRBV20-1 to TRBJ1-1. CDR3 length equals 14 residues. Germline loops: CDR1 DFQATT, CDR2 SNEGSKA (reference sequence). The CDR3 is CSASVSHRFTEAFF.

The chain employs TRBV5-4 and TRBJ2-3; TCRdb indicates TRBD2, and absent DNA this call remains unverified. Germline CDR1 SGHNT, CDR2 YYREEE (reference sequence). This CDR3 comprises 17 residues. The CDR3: CASSFDLGAPPVDTQYF.

The CDR3 sequence: CASSLDGNANTGELFF. The V and J genes are TRBV7-8 and TRBJ2-2. This CDR3 comprises 16 residues. The germline V gene has CDR1 SGHVS and CDR2 FQNEAQ.

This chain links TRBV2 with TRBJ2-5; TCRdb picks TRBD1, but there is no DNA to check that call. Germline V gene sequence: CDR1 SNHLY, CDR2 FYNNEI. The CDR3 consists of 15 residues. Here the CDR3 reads CASSESGTSQETQYF.

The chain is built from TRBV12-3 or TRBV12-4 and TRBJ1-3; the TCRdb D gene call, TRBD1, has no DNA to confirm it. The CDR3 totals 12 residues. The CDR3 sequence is CASSPRAHTIYF.

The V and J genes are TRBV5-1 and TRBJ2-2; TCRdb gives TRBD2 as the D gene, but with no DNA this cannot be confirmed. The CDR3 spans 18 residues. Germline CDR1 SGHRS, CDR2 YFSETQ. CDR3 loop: CASSRRELGGSNTGELFF.

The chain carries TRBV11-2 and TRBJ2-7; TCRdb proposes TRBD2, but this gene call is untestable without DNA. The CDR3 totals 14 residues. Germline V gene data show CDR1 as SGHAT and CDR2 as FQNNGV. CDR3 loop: CASSPSPRGAEQYF.

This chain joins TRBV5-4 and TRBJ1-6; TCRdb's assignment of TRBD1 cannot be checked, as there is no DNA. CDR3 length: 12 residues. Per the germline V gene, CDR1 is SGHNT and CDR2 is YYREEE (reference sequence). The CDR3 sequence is CASSTPGSPLHF.

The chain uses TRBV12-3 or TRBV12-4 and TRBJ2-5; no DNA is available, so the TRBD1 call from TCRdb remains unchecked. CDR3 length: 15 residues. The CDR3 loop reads CASSPTRTTQETQYF.

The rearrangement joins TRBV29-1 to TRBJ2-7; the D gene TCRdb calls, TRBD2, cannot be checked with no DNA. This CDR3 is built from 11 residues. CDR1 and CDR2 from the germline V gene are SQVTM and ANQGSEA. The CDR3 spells CSVRGSYEQYF.

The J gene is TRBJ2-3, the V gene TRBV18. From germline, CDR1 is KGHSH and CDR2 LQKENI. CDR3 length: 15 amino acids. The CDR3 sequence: CASSPVLNRRDTQYF.

CDR3 loop: CSARARGQGGGYTF. V and J are TRBV20-1 and TRBJ1-2; lacking DNA, the TRBD1 call made by TCRdb goes unchecked. Germline values: CDR1 DFQATT, CDR2 SNEGSKA (reference sequence). This CDR3 is 14 amino acids long.

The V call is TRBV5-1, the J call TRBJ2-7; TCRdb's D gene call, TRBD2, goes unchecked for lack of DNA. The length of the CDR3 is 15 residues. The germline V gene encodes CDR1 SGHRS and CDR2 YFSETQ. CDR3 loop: CASSHGLAGRYEQYF.

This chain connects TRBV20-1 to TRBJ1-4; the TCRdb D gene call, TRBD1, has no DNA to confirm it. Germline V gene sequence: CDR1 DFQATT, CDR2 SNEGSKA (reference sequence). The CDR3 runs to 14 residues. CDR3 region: CSALPPGQGEKLFF.

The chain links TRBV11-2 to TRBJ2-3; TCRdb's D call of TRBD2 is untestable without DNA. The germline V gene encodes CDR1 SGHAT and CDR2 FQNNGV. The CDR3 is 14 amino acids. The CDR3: CASRTRGDTDTQYF. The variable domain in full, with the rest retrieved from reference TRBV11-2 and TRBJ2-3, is EAGVAQSPRYKIIEKRQSVAFWCNPISGHATLYWYQQILGQGPKLLIQFQNNGVVDDSQLPKDRFSAERLKGVDSTLKIQPAKLEDSAVYLCASRTRGDTDTQYFGPGTRLTVL.

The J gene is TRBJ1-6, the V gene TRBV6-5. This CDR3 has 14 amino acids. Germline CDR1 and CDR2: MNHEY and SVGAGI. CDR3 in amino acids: CASSRSGANSPLHF.

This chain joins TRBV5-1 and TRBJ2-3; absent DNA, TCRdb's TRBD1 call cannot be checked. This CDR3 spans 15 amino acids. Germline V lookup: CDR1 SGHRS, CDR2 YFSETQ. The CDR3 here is CASSSRGWSTDTQYF.

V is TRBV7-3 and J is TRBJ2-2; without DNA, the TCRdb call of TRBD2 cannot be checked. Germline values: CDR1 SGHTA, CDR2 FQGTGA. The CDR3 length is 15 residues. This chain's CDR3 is CASSGPTSGIGGLFF.

CDR3 residues: CASSSAPSGNTIYF. The chain combines TRBV5-1 with TRBJ1-3; TCRdb selects TRBD1, and the lack of DNA leaves this call unchecked. This CDR3 region has 14 residues. Per germline, CDR1 SGHRS and CDR2 YFSETQ.

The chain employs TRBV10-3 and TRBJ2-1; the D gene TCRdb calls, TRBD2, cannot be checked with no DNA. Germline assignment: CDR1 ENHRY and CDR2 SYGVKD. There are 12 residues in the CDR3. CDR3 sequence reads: CAISGTNNEQFF.

The CDR3 loop reads CASSWGKNIQYF. The J gene is TRBJ2-4, the V gene TRBV12-3 or TRBV12-4; lacking DNA, the TRBD1 call made by TCRdb goes unchecked. The CDR3 is made up of 12 amino acids.

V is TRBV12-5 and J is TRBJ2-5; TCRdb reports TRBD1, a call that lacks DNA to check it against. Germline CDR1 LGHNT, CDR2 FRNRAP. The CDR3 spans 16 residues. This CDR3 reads CASGLSRRSGQETQYF.

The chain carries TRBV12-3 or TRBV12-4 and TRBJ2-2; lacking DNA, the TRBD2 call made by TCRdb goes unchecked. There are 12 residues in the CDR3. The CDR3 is CASTLWGGELFF.

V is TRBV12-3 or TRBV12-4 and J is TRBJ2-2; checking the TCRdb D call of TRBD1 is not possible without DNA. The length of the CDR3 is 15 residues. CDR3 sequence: CASSPNRVLTGELFF.

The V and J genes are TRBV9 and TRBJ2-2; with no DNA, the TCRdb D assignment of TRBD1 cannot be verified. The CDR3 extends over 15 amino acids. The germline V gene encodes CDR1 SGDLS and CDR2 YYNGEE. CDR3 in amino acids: CASNLQGPSTGELFF.

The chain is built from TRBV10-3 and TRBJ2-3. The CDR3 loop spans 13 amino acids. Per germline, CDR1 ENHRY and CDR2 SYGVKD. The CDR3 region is CAIRFQETDTQYF.

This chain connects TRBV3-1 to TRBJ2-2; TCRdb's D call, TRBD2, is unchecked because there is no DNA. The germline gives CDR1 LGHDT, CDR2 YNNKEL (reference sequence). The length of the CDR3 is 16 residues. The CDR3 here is CASSLPSATNTGELFF. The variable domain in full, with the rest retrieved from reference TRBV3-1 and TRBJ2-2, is DTAVSQTPKYLVTQMGNDKSIKCEQNLGHDTMYWYKQDSKKFLKIMFSYNNKELIINETVPNRFSPKSPDKAHLNLHINSLELGDSAVYFCASSLPSATNTGELFFGEGSRLTVL.